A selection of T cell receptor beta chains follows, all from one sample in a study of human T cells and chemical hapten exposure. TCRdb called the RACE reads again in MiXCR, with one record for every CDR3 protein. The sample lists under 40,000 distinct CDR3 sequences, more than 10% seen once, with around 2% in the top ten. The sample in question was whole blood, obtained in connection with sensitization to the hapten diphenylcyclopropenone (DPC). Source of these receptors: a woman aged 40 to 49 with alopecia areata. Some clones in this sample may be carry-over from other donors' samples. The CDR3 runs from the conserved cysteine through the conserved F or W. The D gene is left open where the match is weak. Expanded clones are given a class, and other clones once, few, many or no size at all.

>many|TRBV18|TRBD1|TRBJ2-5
CASSPQRQGVKETQYF
TGTGCCAGCTCACCACAGAGACAGGGGGTCAAGGAGACCCAGTACTTC
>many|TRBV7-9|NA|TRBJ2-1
CASSLTQSNEQFF
TGTGCCAGCAGCTTAACACAGAGCAATGAGCAGTTCTTC
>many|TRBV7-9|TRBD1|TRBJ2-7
CASSQRDRSIYEQYF
TGTGCCAGCAGCCAGAGGGACAGATCAATCTACGAGCAGTACTTC
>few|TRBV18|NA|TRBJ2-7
CASSPVRESRYEQYF
TGTGCCAGCTCCCCAGTTCGGGAGTCTCGTTACGAGCAGTACTTC
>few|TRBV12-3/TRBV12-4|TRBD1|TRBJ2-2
CASSFRGLYTGELFF
TGTGCCAGCAGTTTCAGGGGGCTTTACACCGGGGAGCTGTTTTTT
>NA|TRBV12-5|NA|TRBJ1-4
CASGFAGRINEKLFF
TGTGCTAGTGGTTTTGCCGGGCGGATTAATGAAAAACTGTTTTTT
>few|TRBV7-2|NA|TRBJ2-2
CASRSTYTGELFF
TGTGCCAGCAGATCGACCTATACCGGGGAGCTGTTTTTT
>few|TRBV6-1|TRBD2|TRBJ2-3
CASRAPRGGGGTDTQYF
TGTGCCAGCAGAGCCCCCCGGGGGGGCGGGGGCACAGATACGCAGTATTTT
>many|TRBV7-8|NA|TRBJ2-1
CASSHGASYNEQFF
TGTGCCAGCAGCCACGGGGCTTCCTACAATGAGCAGTTCTTC
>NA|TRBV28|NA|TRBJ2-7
CASGGQRPTYEQYF
TGTGCCAGCGGGGGCCAGCGGCCCACCTACGAGCAGTACTTC
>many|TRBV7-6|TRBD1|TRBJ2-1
CASSLGQGNEQFF
TGTGCCAGCAGCTTGGGACAGGGTAATGAGCAGTTCTTC
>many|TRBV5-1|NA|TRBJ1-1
CASSLGATGSMNTEAFF
TGCGCCAGCAGCTTGGGGGCGACAGGATCCATGAACACTGAAGCTTTCTTT
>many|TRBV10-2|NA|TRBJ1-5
CASSVNWETLPQHF
TGCGCCAGCAGTGTAAACTGGGAGACACTGCCCCAGCATTTT
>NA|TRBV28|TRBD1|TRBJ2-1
CASSKGTGGVNEQFF
TGTGCCAGCAGTAAAGGGACAGGGGGTGTAAATGAGCAGTTCTTC
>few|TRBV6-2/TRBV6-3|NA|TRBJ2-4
CASSTLLQGVAKNIQYF
TGTGCCAGCAGCACCCTCTTACAGGGAGTAGCCAAAAACATTCAGTACTTC
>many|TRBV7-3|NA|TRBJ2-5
CASSARAGTQETQYF
TGTGCCAGCAGCGCCCGGGCGGGGACCCAAGAGACCCAGTACTTC
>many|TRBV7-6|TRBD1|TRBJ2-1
CASSLYGTDYNEQFF
TGTGCCAGCAGCTTATACGGGACAGACTACAATGAGCAGTTCTTC
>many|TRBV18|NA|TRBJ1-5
CASSPEANQPQHF
TGTGCCAGCTCACCGGAAGCTAATCAGCCCCAGCATTTT
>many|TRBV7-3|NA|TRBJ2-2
CASSLSGEQLFF
TGTGCCAGCAGCTTATCGGGGGAACAGCTGTTTTTT
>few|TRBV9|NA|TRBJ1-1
CASSPTGQGVNTEAFF
TGTGCCAGCAGCCCAACAGGGCAGGGAGTCAACACTGAAGCTTTCTTT
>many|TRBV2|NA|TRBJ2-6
CASSVPSRGTSSGANVLTF
TGTGCCAGCAGTGTCCCCAGTCGGGGAACGAGCTCTGGGGCCAACGTCCTGACTTTC
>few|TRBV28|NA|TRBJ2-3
CASGWDTQYF
TGTGCCAGTGGTTGGGATACGCAGTATTTT
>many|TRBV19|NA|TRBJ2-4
CASSRAQGQNIQYF
TGTGCCAGTAGTCGTGCCCAGGGCCAAAACATTCAGTACTTC
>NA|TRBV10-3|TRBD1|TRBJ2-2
CAISRGQDTGELFF
TGTGCCATCAGCCGGGGACAGGACACCGGGGAGCTGTTTTTT
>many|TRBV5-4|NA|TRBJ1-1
CASSLVGGADTEAFF
TGTGCCAGCAGCTTGGTGGGGGGCGCGGACACTGAAGCTTTCTTT
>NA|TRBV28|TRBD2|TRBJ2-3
CASTGGGVSTDTQYF
TGTGCCAGCACGGGGGGAGGGGTTAGCACAGATACGCAGTATTTT
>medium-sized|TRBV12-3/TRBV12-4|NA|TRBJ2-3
CASSSSTDTQYF
TGTGCCAGCAGCTCAAGCACAGATACGCAGTATTTT
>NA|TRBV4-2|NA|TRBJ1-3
CASSQDRWLSGNTIYF
TGTGCCAGCAGCCAAGATAGGTGGCTCTCTGGAAACACCATATATTTT
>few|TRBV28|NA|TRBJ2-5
CASSTLTPGSETQYF
TGTGCCAGCAGCACCCTCACCCCTGGGTCCGAGACCCAGTACTTC
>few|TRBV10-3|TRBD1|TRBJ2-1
CAISGTGTYNEQFF
TGTGCCATCAGCGGGACAGGGACCTACAATGAGCAGTTCTTC
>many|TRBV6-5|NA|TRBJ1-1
CASSYGGSEAFF
TGTGCCAGCAGTTATGGGGGATCTGAAGCTTTCTTT